This is a list of T cell receptor beta chains from one sample in a study of blood T cell repertoires in COVID-19. Clones were read by immunoSEQ multiplex PCR, and TCRdb kept only the in-frame ones, dropping some. The table includes about 64,000 clones, around 90% detected once. The material sequenced was peripheral blood. These receptors came from a human donor in a cohort sampled during active COVID-19. Each CDR3 is given with its conserved first and last residue. D genes are given only for firm matches. Size is stated for part of the rows, as once, few or many counts, or as a class when the clone is expanded.

-	TRBJ1-1	-	TRBV4-2	TGTGCCAGCAGCCCTGGTGGGCTTGGCACTGAAGCTTTCTTT	CASSPGGLGTEAFF
TRBD1	TRBJ1-5	-	TRBV19	TGTGCCAGTAGCATGGGACAGCTGAACAATCAGCCCCAGCATTTT	CASSMGQLNNQPQHF
TRBD2	TRBJ2-5	few	TRBV6-2/TRBV6-3	TGTGCCAGCAGTCCGCCTAGCGGCCAAGAGACCCAGTACTTC	CASSPPSGQETQYF
-	TRBJ1-4	-	TRBV10-1	TGCGCCAGCAGTGGATCGGGTGAGAAAAAACTGTTTTTT	CASSGSGEKKLFF
-	TRBJ2-2	few	TRBV7-9	TGTGCCAGCAGCTTACCGGACAGGAACACCGGGGAGCTGTTTTTT	CASSLPDRNTGELFF
-	TRBJ2-6	-	TRBV28	TGTGCCAGCAGTCCCCATATCAGGGTTCAAGGCTCTGGGGCCAACGTCCTGACTTTC	CASSPHIRVQGSGANVLTF
TRBD1	TRBJ2-3	once	TRBV19	TGCGCCAGTAGTTGGACAGGGGATACGCAGTATTTT	CASSWTGDTQYF
TRBD1	TRBJ1-5	-	TRBV5-5	TGTGCCAGCAGCTTGGAGAGACAGGGTAGCAATCAGCCCCAGCATTTT	CASSLERQGSNQPQHF
TRBD1	TRBJ2-7	-	TRBV3-1/TRBV3-2	TGTGCCAGCAGCCAAGTGACAGGGCGGGAGCAGTACTTC	CASSQVTGREQYF
TRBD1	TRBJ1-2	-	TRBV5-4	TGTGCCAGCAGCGCGCTGGGACAGGGTTATGGCTACACCTTC	CASSALGQGYGYTF
-	TRBJ1-2	-	TRBV7-9	TGTGCCAGCAGCTTAGAACAGTTCTATGGCTACACCTTC	CASSLEQFYGYTF
TRBD2	TRBJ2-3	-	TRBV7-9	TGTGCCAGCAGCTTAATTTTAGCTAGCGGGTTTCCAGATACGCAGTATTTT	CASSLILASGFPDTQYF
TRBD1	TRBJ2-7	-	TRBV7-8	TGTGCCAGCAGCCTCCGACAGGGGGTTACCTACGAGCAGTACTTC	CASSLRQGVTYEQYF
TRBD2	TRBJ2-3	-	TRBV19	TGTGCCACGGGACTAGGTGACGCAGATACGCAGTATTTT	CATGLGDADTQYF
TRBD2	TRBJ2-5	-	TRBV10-3	TGTGCCATCAGTGAGTCACGGAGGACTAGCGGGAGAAGTAAAGAGACCCAGTACTTC	CAISESRRTSGRSKETQYF
TRBD2	TRBJ2-3	-	TRBV2	TGTGCCAGCAGTGCAGCCGGGACTAGAGTGGATACGCAGTATTTT	CASSAAGTRVDTQYF
-	TRBJ2-3	-	TRBV5-4	TGTGCCAGCAGCTTCGGACGGGGGAGTGTTGATACGCAGTATTTT	CASSFGRGSVDTQYF
TRBD2	TRBJ2-5	-	TRBV24-1	TGTGCCACCAGTGATTTGAGGGCTAGCGGGGGCCCCCAGTACTTC	CATSDLRASGGPQYF
TRBD2	TRBJ2-3	-	TRBV4-2	TGTGCCAGCAGCCCCAAAGGCCCTGGGAGGGCAACAGATACGCAGTATTTT	CASSPKGPGRATDTQYF
-	TRBJ1-2	-	TRBV9	TGTGCCAGCAGCGCGGGTTACGGCTACACCTTC	CASSAGYGYTF
-	TRBJ2-1	-	TRBV5-8	TGTGCCAGCAGCTTGGTATTGCGGGCCGCCACCCTCTACAATGAGCAGTTCTTC	CASSLVLRAATLYNEQFF
TRBD1	TRBJ1-4	-	TRBV4-3	TGCGCCAGCAGCCGTAGCAGGGGGTATGAAAAACTGTTTTTT	CASSRSRGYEKLFF
TRBD2	TRBJ2-1	-	TRBV20-1	TGCAGTGCTAGTATAGCGGGAGGTCAGAATGAGCAGTTCTTC	CSASIAGGQNEQFF
-	TRBJ1-2	-	TRBV15	TGTGCCACCAGCAGGGATGCTCGGGGGGGCGGCTACACCTTC	CATSRDARGGGYTF
-	TRBJ2-1	-	TRBV7-3	TGTGCCAGCAGCTTATGGCGTAGCGGTGAGCAGTTCTTC	CASSLWRSGEQFF
-	TRBJ1-2	-	TRBV12-3/TRBV12-4	TGTGCCAGCAGCCAGTCCGGGACATATGGCTACACCTTC	CASSQSGTYGYTF
-	TRBJ2-1	-	TRBV9	TGTGCCAGCAGCGCGAGGGATGAGCAGTTCTTC	CASSARDEQFF
TRBD2	TRBJ2-7	-	TRBV6-6	TGTGCCAGGGAAACCTCCGGGACTAGCGGCTACGAGCAGTACTTC	CARETSGTSGYEQYF
TRBD1	TRBJ1-4	-	TRBV28	TGTGCCAGCAGGGGACAGGGGAATGGGAACGAAAAACTGTTTTTT	CASRGQGNGNEKLFF
-	TRBJ1-6	-	TRBV6-5	TGTGCCAGCACCCAAAACCGGGACACTAATTCACCCCTCCACTTT	CASTQNRDTNSPLHF
TRBD2	TRBJ2-7	-	TRBV6-6	TGTGCCAGCAGCCAGAGCGGGAGGGATACCCACGAGCAGTACTTC	CASSQSGRDTHEQYF
TRBD1	TRBJ2-3	-	TRBV7-2	TGTGCCAGCAGCTCGTCAGTGGGACAGGGAAGCACAGATACGCAGTATTTT	CASSSSVGQGSTDTQYF
TRBD1	TRBJ1-1	once	TRBV19	TGTGCCAGTAAATCGGGTTCCGGGACAGCGAACACTGAAGCTTTCTTT	CASKSGSGTANTEAFF
TRBD1	TRBJ2-3	-	TRBV19	TGTGCCAGTAGTGGGGGACAGGGGGCCACAGATACGCAGTATTTT	CASSGGQGATDTQYF
TRBD2	TRBJ2-3	-	TRBV9	TGTGCCAGCAGCGTAGGTCCTAGCGGTACTAGCACAGATACGCAGTATTTT	CASSVGPSGTSTDTQYF
TRBD1	TRBJ1-6	-	TRBV27	TGTGCCAGCAGTTTTTTAGGGGGCCGAGATTCCTATAATTCACCCCTCCACTTT	CASSFLGGRDSYNSPLHF
TRBD1	TRBJ2-7	-	TRBV12-3/TRBV12-4	TGTGCCAGCAGAGGACAGGGGTCCTACGAGCAGTACTTC	CASRGQGSYEQYF
TRBD1	TRBJ1-1	-	TRBV27	TGTGCCAGCTCTCGGGACAGAGCTATGAACACTGAAGCTTTCTTT	CASSRDRAMNTEAFF
TRBD1	TRBJ2-7	-	TRBV11-2	TGTGCCAGCAGGAGAATGGGACAGGCGCCTCCCTACGAGCAGTACTTC	CASRRMGQAPPYEQYF
-	TRBJ1-1	-	TRBV5-6	TGTGCCAGCAGCTTGGCAGGAAACACTGAAGCTTTCTTT	CASSLAGNTEAFF
-	TRBJ2-5	-	TRBV12-3/TRBV12-4	TGTGCCAGCAGTGGTTCCCAGGGGGAGACCCAGTACTTC	CASSGSQGETQYF
TRBD2	TRBJ2-3	-	TRBV2	TGTGCCAGCATGGGGGGGGACTCGGATACGCAGTATTTT	CASMGGDSDTQYF
TRBD1	TRBJ2-7	-	TRBV27	TGTGCCAGCAGTTTATATGGGACAGGGGACTACTACGAGCAGTACTTC	CASSLYGTGDYYEQYF